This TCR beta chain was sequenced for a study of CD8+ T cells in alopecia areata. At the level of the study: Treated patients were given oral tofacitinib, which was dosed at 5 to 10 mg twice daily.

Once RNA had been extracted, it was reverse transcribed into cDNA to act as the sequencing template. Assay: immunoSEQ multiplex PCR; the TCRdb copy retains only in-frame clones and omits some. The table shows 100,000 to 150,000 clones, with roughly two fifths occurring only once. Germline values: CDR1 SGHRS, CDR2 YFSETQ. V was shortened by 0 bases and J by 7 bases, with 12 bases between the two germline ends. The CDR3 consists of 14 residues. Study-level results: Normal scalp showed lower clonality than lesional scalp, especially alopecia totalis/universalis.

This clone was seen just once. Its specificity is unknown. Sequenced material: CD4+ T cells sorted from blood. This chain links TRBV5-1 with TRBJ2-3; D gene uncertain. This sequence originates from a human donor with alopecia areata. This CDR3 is CASSLDTSVNTQYF. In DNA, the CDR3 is TGCGCCAGCAGCTTGGACACCTCCGTGAATACGCAGTATTTT.